This TCR beta chain was retrieved from a study of cytomegalovirus exposure and HLA in healthy donors (dated by TCRdb to about 2017). Concerning the study at large: A later analysis indicated that the 120 or so validation repertoires were generated on the platform also employed for the roughly 720 repertoires of the first cohort. The study aimed to test whether signatures of past pathogen exposure could be identified by cataloging public T cell receptors. Besides the first cohort of about 730 subjects, a separate validation cohort made up of roughly 120 different subjects was used. High-throughput TCR immunosequencing, statistical association of individual TCRs with disease status, and machine learning were combined to predict cytomegalovirus infection status.

Study-wide findings and limitations: A later analysis had no HLA typing for the validation cohort, so co-occurrence there was scored across all 130 or so repertoires. The classifier was reported to diagnose cytomegalovirus status with high specificity and sensitivity in both the original cohort and the validation cohort. A later analysis found that TCRs clustered in the first cohort also tended to co-occur in the roughly 120 validation repertoires, with more than 90% of cluster scores above 0. A total of 150 to 200 TCR beta chains were listed by the study as associated with cytomegalovirus. In vitro tests confirmed that a few of the cytomegalovirus-associated TCR beta chains recognize cytomegalovirus antigens. The authors suggested that the approach could potentially be generalized to other disease states and immunological phenotypes. Most TCR sequences were seen in very few donors, while some public TCRs were found in many individuals.

In the case of this clone: Its antigen has not been determined. The sample holds no much larger clone one base away, and base qualities are not on file.

Relative to germline, V is missing 2 bases and J is missing 7 bases, with 4 bases of the junction outside any gene match. The CDR3 runs 14 amino acids, cysteine and phenylalanine included. Only the CDR3 DNA stays, 42 bases, in frame from base 1. CDR1 and CDR2 are read off the germline V gene as MNHEY and SVGAGI. Receptor libraries were prepared by the immunoSEQ multiplex PCR assay. In the original analysis: A statistical classification framework was built for diagnosing cytomegalovirus status from the catalog of TCR beta chain sequences. This immuneACCESS table, as held by TCRdb, lists in-frame sequences with V and J called but not all clones. Of the missing ones, under half trace to an unresolved V gene in checked studies; the others have no known cause. That table supplies the V and J calls and clone size; D and trimming were determined from the DNA. The sample table shows 200,000 to 250,000 clones, and 87% are seen once. The ten largest clones take up roughly 2% of the sample.

The donors were included in the validation cohort of around 120 subjects, a group kept apart from the roughly 670-subject first cohort. Sequenced sample: PBMCs. The rearranged segments are TRBV6-5 and TRBJ1-5, with 8 bases aligning to TRBD1. The clonotype originates from a woman between 18 and 29 years old in good health and CMV-seropositive. The bases read TGTGCCAGCAGTTACGGACAGGGTGTCCAGCCCCAGCATTTT. Its protein product is CASSYGQGVQPQHF.